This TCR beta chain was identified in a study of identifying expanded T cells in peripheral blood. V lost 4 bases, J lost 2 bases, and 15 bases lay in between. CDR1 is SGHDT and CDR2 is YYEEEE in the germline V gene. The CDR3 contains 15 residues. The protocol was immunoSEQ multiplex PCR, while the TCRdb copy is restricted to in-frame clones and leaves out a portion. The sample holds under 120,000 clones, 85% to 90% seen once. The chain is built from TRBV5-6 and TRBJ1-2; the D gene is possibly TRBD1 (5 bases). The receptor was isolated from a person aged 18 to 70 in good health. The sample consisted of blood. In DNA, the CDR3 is TGTGCCAGCAGCCCACAGGCGGGTGGCAACTATGGCTACACCTTC. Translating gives CASSPQAGGNYGYTF. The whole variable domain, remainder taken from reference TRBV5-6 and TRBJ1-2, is DAGVTQSPTHLIKTRGQQVTLRCSPKSGHDTVSWYQQALGQGPQFIFQYYEEEERQRGNFPDRFSGHQFPNYSSELNVNALLLGDSALYLCASSPQAGGNYGYTFGSGTRLTVV.